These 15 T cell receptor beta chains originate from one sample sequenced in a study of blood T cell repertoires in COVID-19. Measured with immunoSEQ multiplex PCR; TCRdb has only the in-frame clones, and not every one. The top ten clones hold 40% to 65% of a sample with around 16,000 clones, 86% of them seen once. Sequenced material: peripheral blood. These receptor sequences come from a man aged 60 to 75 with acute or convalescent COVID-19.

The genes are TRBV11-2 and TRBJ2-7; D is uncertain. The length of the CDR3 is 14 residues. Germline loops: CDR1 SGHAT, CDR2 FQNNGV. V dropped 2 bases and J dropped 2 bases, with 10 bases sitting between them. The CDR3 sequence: CASSLSAEPYEQYF. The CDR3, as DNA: TGTGCCAGCAGCTTATCGGCGGAACCCTACGAGCAGTACTTC. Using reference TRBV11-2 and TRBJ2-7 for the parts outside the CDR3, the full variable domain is EAGVAQSPRYKIIEKRQSVAFWCNPISGHATLYWYQQILGQGPKLLIQFQNNGVVDDSQLPKDRFSAERLKGVDSTLKIQPAKLEDSAVYLCASSLSAEPYEQYFGPGTRLTVT.

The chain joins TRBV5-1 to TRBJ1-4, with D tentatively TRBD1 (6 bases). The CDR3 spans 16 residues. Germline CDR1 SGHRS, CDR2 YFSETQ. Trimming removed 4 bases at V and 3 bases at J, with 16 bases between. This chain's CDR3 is CASSLNQGGSNEKLFF. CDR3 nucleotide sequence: TGCGCCAGCAGCCTGAACCAAGGGGGTTCTAATGAAAAACTGTTTTTT.

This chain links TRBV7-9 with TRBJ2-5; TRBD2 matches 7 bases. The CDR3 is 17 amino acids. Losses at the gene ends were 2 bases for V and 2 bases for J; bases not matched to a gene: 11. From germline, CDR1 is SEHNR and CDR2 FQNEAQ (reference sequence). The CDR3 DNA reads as TGTGCCAGCAGCTTACCACTAGGGCTAGCGGTACAAGAGACCCAGTACTTC. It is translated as CASSLPLGLAVQETQYF.

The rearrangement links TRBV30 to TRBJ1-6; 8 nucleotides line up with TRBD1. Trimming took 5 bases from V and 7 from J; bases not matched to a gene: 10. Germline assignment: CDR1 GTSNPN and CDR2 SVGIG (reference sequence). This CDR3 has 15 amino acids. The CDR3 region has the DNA TGTGCCTGGGCGCCGACAGGGGTGGAGAATTCACCCCTCCACTTT. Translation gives CAWAPTGVENSPLHF.

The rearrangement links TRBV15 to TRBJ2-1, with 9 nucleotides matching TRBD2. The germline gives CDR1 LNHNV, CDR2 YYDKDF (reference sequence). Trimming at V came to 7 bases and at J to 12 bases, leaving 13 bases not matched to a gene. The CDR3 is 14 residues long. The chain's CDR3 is CATTRGGGAEWQFF. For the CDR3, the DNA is TGTGCCACCACGCGGGGGGGCGGGGCGGAATGGCAGTTCTTC.

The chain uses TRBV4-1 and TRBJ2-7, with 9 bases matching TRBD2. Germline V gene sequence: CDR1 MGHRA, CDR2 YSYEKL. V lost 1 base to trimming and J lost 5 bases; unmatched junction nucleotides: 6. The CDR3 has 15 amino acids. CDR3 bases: TGCGCCAGCAGCCAAGGGCTAGCGGGGAACAACGAGCAGTACTTC. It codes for CASSQGLAGNNEQYF.

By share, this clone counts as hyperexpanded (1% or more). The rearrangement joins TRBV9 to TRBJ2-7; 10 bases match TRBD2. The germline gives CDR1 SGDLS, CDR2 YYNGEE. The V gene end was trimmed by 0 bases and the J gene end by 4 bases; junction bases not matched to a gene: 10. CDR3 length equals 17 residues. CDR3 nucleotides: TGTGCCAGCAGCGTAGGTGGGGGGGCTAGCGGGAGATACGAGCAGTACTTC. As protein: CASSVGGGASGRYEQYF.

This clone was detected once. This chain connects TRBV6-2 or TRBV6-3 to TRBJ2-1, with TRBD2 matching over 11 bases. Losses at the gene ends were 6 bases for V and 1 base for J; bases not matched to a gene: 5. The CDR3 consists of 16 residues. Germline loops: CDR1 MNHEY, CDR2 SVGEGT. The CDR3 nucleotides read TGTGCCAGCAGCCTAGCGGGGGGCCCTTCCTACAATGAGCAGTTCTTC. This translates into CASSLAGGPSYNEQFF.

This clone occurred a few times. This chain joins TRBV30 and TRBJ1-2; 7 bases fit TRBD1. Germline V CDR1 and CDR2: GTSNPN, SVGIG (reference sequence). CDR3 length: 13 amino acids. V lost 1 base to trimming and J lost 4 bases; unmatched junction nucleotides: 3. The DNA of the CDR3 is TGTGCCTGGAGTGGGACAGGCACCTATGGCTACACCTTC. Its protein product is CAWSGTGTYGYTF.

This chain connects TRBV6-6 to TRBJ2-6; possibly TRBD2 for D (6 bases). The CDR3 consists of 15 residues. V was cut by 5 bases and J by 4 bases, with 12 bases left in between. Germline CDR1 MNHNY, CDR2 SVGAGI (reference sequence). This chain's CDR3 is CASSEGLRGANVLTF. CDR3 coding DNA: TGTGCCAGCAGTGAGGGACTTAGAGGGGCCAACGTCCTGACTTTC.

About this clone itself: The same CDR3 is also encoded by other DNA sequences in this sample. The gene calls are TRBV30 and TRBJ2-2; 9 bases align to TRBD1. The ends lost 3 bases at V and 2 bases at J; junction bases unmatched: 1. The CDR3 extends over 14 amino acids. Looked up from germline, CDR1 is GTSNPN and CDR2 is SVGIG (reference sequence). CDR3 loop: CAWRGQGNTGELFF. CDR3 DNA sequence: TGTGCCTGGAGGGGACAGGGCAACACCGGGGAGCTGTTTTTT.

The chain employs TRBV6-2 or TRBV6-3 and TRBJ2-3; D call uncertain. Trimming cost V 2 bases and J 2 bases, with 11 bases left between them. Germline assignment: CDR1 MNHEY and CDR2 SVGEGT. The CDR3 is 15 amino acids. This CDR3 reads CASSYLEAFTDTQYF. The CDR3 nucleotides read TGTGCCAGCAGTTACCTCGAGGCCTTCACAGATACGCAGTATTTT.

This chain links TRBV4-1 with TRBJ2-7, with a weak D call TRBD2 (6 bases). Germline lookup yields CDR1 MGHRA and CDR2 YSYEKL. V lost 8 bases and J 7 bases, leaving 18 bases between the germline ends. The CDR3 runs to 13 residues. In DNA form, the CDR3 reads TGCGCCAGCTCCGGGACTCCCTCGGGAGAGCAGTACTTC. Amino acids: CASSGTPSGEQYF.

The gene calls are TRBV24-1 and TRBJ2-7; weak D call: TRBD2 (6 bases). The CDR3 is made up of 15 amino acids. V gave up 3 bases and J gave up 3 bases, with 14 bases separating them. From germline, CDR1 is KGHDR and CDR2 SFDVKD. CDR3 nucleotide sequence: TGTGCCACCAGTGATCAAGCCACCGGGGGCTACGAGCAGTACTTC. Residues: CATSDQATGGYEQYF.

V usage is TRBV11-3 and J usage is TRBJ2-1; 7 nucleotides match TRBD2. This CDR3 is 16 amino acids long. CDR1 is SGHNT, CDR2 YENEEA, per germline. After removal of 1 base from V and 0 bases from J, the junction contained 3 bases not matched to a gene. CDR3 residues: CASSLGGGGSYNEQFF. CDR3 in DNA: TGTGCCAGCAGCTTAGGTGGCGGGGGCTCCTACAATGAGCAGTTCTTC.